This TCR beta chain emerged from a study of regulatory T cells in long-lasting Graves disease. Background on the study: The term persistent Graves' disease signified upward of 5 years on antithyroid drugs with positive TSH receptor antibodies. Regarding the study as a whole: TRBV28 was favored in persistent disease, as were TRBJ1-2 and TRBJ2-5. Only peripheral blood was studied, not thyroid tissue.

The sample's time point: persistent/refractory GD, antithyroid drugs over 5 years with positive TRAb. PBMC RNA was the source of the TCR library. The patients included were those that came from an endocrinology department in Xi'an, China. This clonotype was observed many times. Its antigen remains unidentified. With 4 bases removed from V and 6 bases from J, the gap between germline ends came to 15 bases. The CDR3 has 14 amino acids. Arm-PCR with iRepertoire HTBI primers amplified the CDR3 regions for these TCR beta libraries. TCRdb recomputed calls from the multiplex PCR reads with MiXCR, one row per CDR3 protein. The sample records fewer than 600,000 distinct CDR3 sequences, about 20% being singletons.

The receptor comes from a female donor with Graves disease. The chain carries TRBV12-3 or TRBV12-4 and TRBJ1-1, with D uncertain. The sample in question was peripheral blood mononuclear cells (PBMCs), obtained when the disease was refractory, from a patient treated with antithyroid drugs. In DNA form, the CDR3 reads TGTGCCAGCAGTTCGGGGTCCCCTAAACCTGAAGCTTTCTTT. Residues: CASSSGSPKPEAFF.